This T cell receptor (beta chain) was sequenced during a study of T cell repertoires and HLA-DP antigens. Whole-study context: Transduced HeLa cells presented HLA-DP to CD4+ T cells. DNA input averaged approximately 230 ng in sorted CD137+CD4+ and about 1,200 ng in pre-culture CD4+.

This clone came up once. As yet, its antigen is unknown. The protocol was immunoSEQ multiplex PCR, while the TCRdb copy is restricted to in-frame clones and leaves out a portion. Of some 120,000 clones listed, approximately 92% are singletons. The V segment lost 6 bases and the J segment 5 bases; nucleotides outside the gene matches: 10. The CDR3 consists of 15 residues. From germline, CDR1 is MDHEN and CDR2 SYDVKM. The V and J genes are TRBV28 and TRBJ2-3; 8 bases map to TRBD1. Specimen: CD4+ T cells from PBMCs. This receptor was taken from a woman between 18 and 30 years old in good health and CMV-seronegative. This chain's CDR3 is CASSPPGQVKDTQYF. CDR3 DNA sequence: TGTGCCAGCAGCCCCCCGGGACAGGTAAAAGATACGCAGTATTTT.